The sequence of this T cell receptor beta chain was determined in a study of blood T cell repertoires in COVID-19. Germline-derived CDR1 and CDR2 are MNHEY and SMNVEV (reference sequence). The V segment lost 5 bases and the J segment 6 bases; nucleotides outside the gene matches: 9. This CDR3 has 14 residues. As processed by the authors: Reference gene primer amplification gave nucleated cell count estimates. Sequencing used immunoSEQ multiplex PCR; TCRdb keeps in-frame clones, though not all of them. For V, J and clone size, that table is used; D and trimming come from the DNA. The data hold approximately 180,000 clones, with approximately 90% observed a single time.

This TCR was sampled from a man aged 35 to 55 with active or convalescent COVID-19. Sequencing was performed on peripheral blood. This chain uses TRBV27 with TRBJ2-7; TRBD1 matches 8 bases. The CDR3 reads CASSLRTGMSEQYF. The CDR3 DNA follows: TGTGCCAGCAGTCTCAGGACAGGGATGTCCGAGCAGTACTTC.